This T cell receptor (beta chain) was profiled in a study of blood T cell repertoires in COVID-19. V lost 3 bases and J 4 bases, leaving 12 bases between the germline ends. The CDR3 spans 15 residues. Germline loops: CDR1 SGHNT, CDR2 YENEEA. TCRdb's table, derived via immunoSEQ multiplex PCR, lists solely in-frame clones and lacks some. The profile shows approximately 150,000 clones, more than 70% of them singletons. The sample holds many counts of this clone. Sequencing input: peripheral blood. This receptor was identified in a human donor in a cohort sampled during active COVID-19. The chain couples TRBV11-3 to TRBJ2-2, with a tentative D call TRBD1 (7 bases). The CDR3 spells CASSFDREATGELFF. Here the CDR3 DNA reads TGTGCCAGCAGCTTCGACAGGGAGGCCACCGGGGAGCTGTTTTTT. Variable domain in full (rest from reference TRBV11-3 and TRBJ2-2): EAGVVQSPRYKIIEKKQPVAFWCNPISGHNTLYWYLQNLGQGPELLIRYENEEAVDDSQLPKDRFSAERLKGVDSTLKIQPAELGDSAVYLCASSFDREATGELFFGEGSRLTVL.